The 22 T cell receptor beta chains below were found in one sample sequenced in a study of blood T cell repertoires in COVID-19. Libraries were prepared by immunoSEQ multiplex PCR; TCRdb keeps only in-frame clonotypes and omits some of them. The sample holds about 140,000 clones; around 87% are singletons and the top ten take 5% to 6%. The specimen sequenced was peripheral blood. The receptors derive from a human donor in a cohort sampled during active COVID-19.

In its sample, this clone was seen once. The rearrangement links TRBV14 to TRBJ2-3; D remains ambiguous. Germline V CDR1 and CDR2: SGHDN, FVKESK. The V end was cut by 3 bases, the J end by 2 bases, with 9 bases between. This CDR3 comprises 14 residues. CDR3: CASSHPPHTDTQYF. The CDR3 coding sequence is TGTGCCAGCAGCCACCCCCCACACACAGATACGCAGTATTTT.

This clone came up once. The rearrangement links TRBV2 to TRBJ2-7; possibly TRBD2 for D (6 bases). The CDR3 is 17 residues long. V lost 0 bases and J lost 2, with 17 bases in between. Germline CDR1 is SNHLY and CDR2 is FYNNEI. The CDR3 is CASSEAWGVGSAYEQYF. The CDR3 nucleotides read TGTGCCAGCAGTGAAGCCTGGGGGGTGGGTTCGGCCTACGAGCAGTACTTC.

V gene TRBV27 combines with J gene TRBJ1-5; D remains ambiguous. V dropped 5 bases and J dropped 5 bases, with 10 bases sitting between them. This CDR3 comprises 13 residues. In germline, CDR1 is MNHEY, CDR2 SMNVEV (reference sequence). The CDR3 loop is CASSLEGYQPQHF. Here the CDR3 DNA reads TGTGCCAGCAGTCTCGAGGGATATCAGCCCCAGCATTTT.

This clone has just a few counts. This chain links TRBV19 with TRBJ2-2; 11 bases are shared with TRBD2. CDR3 size: 14 residues. CDR1 is LNHDA and CDR2 is SQIVND in the germline V gene (reference sequence). CDR3 sequence: CAVGLAGGPGELFF. The CDR3 DNA sequence: TGTGCTGTGGGGCTAGCGGGAGGCCCCGGGGAGCTGTTTTTT.

This clone was seen a handful of times. CDR3: CASSQDRPYTF. DNA for the CDR3: TGTGCCAGCAGCCAGGACAGGCCCTACACCTTC. V is TRBV7-9 and J is TRBJ1-2; 7 nucleotides line up with TRBD1. This CDR3 spans 11 amino acids. The germline gives CDR1 SEHNR, CDR2 FQNEAQ (reference sequence). The J segment lost 10 bases and the V segment lost 5 bases, leaving 4 bases of the junction unmatched.

The J gene is TRBJ1-2, the V gene TRBV7-9, with D possibly TRBD1 on 6 matching bases. Germline assignment: CDR1 SEHNR and CDR2 FQNEAQ (reference sequence). CDR3 size: 15 residues. V was clipped by 2 bases and J by 7 bases, with 17 bases between them. The CDR3 nucleotides are TGTGCCAGCAGCTTACCCAGGGGCAGGCTTTCTGGCTACACCTTC. Translated, it gives CASSLPRGRLSGYTF.

The rearrangement links TRBV15 to TRBJ2-1; D possibly corresponds to TRBD2 (6 bases). Germline V CDR1 and CDR2: LNHNV, YYDKDF (reference sequence). The germline V and J ends were trimmed by 1 base and 13 bases, with 14 bases remaining between them. The CDR3 has 13 amino acids. This CDR3 reads CATSRADGTPQFF. The CDR3 region has the DNA TGTGCCACCAGCAGAGCCGACGGGACTCCACAGTTCTTC.

The chain recombines TRBV28 with TRBJ2-3; 8 bases line up with TRBD2. V shed 8 bases, J shed 8 bases, and the junction held 24 bases outside the gene matches. Germline values: CDR1 MDHEN, CDR2 SYDVKM. The CDR3 has 18 residues. CDR3 sequence (DNA): TGTGCCAGCCCCCCCCCTCGGGCTAGCGGGCAACCATTTAGTACGCAGTATTTT. Translated: CASPPPRASGQPFSTQYF.

This clone was seen more than once but under ten times. The chain links TRBV11-2 to TRBJ2-1, with 7 bases matching TRBD2. Losses at the gene ends were 3 bases for V and 2 bases for J; bases not matched to a gene: 7. This CDR3 is built from 16 residues. CDR1 is SGHAT, CDR2 FQNNGV, per germline. The CDR3 sequence is CASSFSGLEAYNEQFF. The CDR3 DNA reads as TGTGCCAGCAGCTTTTCTGGACTAGAGGCCTACAATGAGCAGTTCTTC.

CDR3 in DNA: TGTGCCAGCAGTCCCCGGGTCCTCAATCAGCCCCAGCATTTT. Translation gives CASSPRVLNQPQHF. This chain joins TRBV28 and TRBJ1-5; no clear D gene. Trimming took 5 bases from V and 3 from J, leaving 11 bases between them. Germline CDR1 is MDHEN and CDR2 is SYDVKM. The CDR3 spans 14 residues.

The chain uses TRBV29-1 and TRBJ2-5, with 7 nucleotides matching TRBD1. The CDR3 spans 13 residues. Unmatched junction bases numbered 8, after V lost 6 bases and J lost 4 bases. Germline V lookup: CDR1 SQVTM, CDR2 ANQGSEA. CDR3: CSVVTGAGETQYF. In nucleotides, the CDR3 is TGCAGCGTCGTTACAGGGGCCGGAGAGACCCAGTACTTC.

This clone was detected once. V gene TRBV28 combines with J gene TRBJ1-3; 7 positions match TRBD1. Germline V CDR1 and CDR2: MDHEN, SYDVKM. The CDR3 is made up of 16 amino acids. V was clipped by 5 bases and J by 3 bases; unmatched bases: 10. The CDR3 loop is CASSRDSQSYGNTIYF. The CDR3 nucleotides are TGTGCCAGCAGTCGGGACAGTCAGAGCTATGGAAACACCATATATTTT.

V gene TRBV3-1 (or the pseudogene TRBV3-2) combines with J gene TRBJ2-5; 7 positions match TRBD2. CDR1 and CDR2 from the germline V gene are LGHDT and YNNKEL (reference sequence). The CDR3 contains 14 residues. J gave up 1 base and V 1 base, and 0 bases lay outside the gene matches. CDR3 sequence reads: CASSQASGQETQYF. CDR3 sequence (DNA): TGTGCCAGCAGCCAAGCTAGCGGCCAAGAGACCCAGTACTTC.

This sequence joins TRBV9 and TRBJ2-1; D perhaps matches TRBD1 (5 bases). Trimming stripped 3 bases from V and 3 bases from J, with 16 bases between. In germline, CDR1 is SGDLS, CDR2 YYNGEE. The CDR3 loop spans 16 amino acids. As DNA, the CDR3 is TGTGCCAGCAGCGCGAAAGAGAACAGGCTCTACAATGAGCAGTTCTTC. This sequence encodes CASSAKENRLYNEQFF.

The V and J genes are TRBV4-2 and TRBJ1-1, with D possibly being TRBD1 (6 bases). Germline V gene sequence: CDR1 LGHNA, CDR2 YNFKEQ. V shed 4 bases and J shed 1 base, with 16 bases lying between them. The CDR3 has 16 residues. CDR3 in amino acids: CASSPPGGAENTEAFF. In DNA form, the CDR3 reads TGTGCCAGCAGCCCCCCCGGGGGGGCGGAGAACACTGAAGCTTTCTTT.

The gene calls are TRBV28 and TRBJ1-2; 8 bases fit TRBD1. This CDR3 is 14 amino acids long. Germline-derived CDR1 and CDR2 are MDHEN and SYDVKM. Trimming cost V 3 bases and J 8 bases; bases outside gene matches: 8. CDR3 nucleotide sequence: TGTGCCAGCAGTTTCAGGGGGCAACGTTTGGGCTACACCTTC. It translates to CASSFRGQRLGYTF.

The chain is built from TRBV7-9 and TRBJ1-1; tentative D call: TRBD1 (5 bases). V was pared by 5 bases and J by 3 bases, with 16 bases between. Germline V gene data show CDR1 as SEHNR and CDR2 as FQNEAQ (reference sequence). The CDR3 runs 15 residues. The CDR3 DNA sequence: TGTGCCAGCAGCCCCCGGGGGTCCTGGGACACTGAAGCTTTCTTT. It codes for CASSPRGSWDTEAFF.

V is TRBV5-6 and J is TRBJ1-1; D may be TRBD1 (5 bases). This CDR3 region has 16 residues. V was trimmed by 5 bases and J by 1 base, leaving 18 bases between them. Germline CDR1 reads SGHDT; CDR2 reads YYEEEE. The CDR3 nucleotides read TGTGCCAGCAGTAAAAAAACAGGACATAAGAACACTGAAGCTTTCTTT. Encoded protein: CASSKKTGHKNTEAFF. The variable domain in full, with the rest retrieved from reference TRBV5-6 and TRBJ1-1, is DAGVTQSPTHLIKTRGQQVTLRCSPKSGHDTVSWYQQALGQGPQFIFQYYEEEERQRGNFPDRFSGHQFPNYSSELNVNALLLGDSALYLCASSKKTGHKNTEAFFGQGTRLTVV.

This clone was detected only once. The chain uses TRBV10-1 and TRBJ2-3; TRBD2 aligns across 8 bases. The CDR3 length is 15 residues. Trimming took 0 bases from V and 8 from J; bases not matched to a gene: 7. CDR1 WNHNN and CDR2 SYGVQD come from the germline V gene (reference sequence). CDR3 coding DNA: TGCGCCAGCAGTGAGTCAGGTCGGGGGGGCGTTACGCAGTATTTT. It encodes CASSESGRGGVTQYF.

The genes are TRBV5-1 and TRBJ2-1, with a tentative D call TRBD1 (7 bases). This CDR3 spans 15 amino acids. V shed 5 bases and J shed 8 bases, with 20 bases lying between them. Germline V gene lookup returns CDR1 SGHRS and CDR2 YFSETQ. The CDR3 sequence: CASRPRQGGRDEQFF. CDR3 coding DNA: TGCGCCAGCAGACCCCGACAGGGAGGTCGGGATGAGCAGTTCTTC.

J is TRBJ2-5 and V is TRBV6-1; the match to TRBD2 covers 9 bases. This CDR3 has 14 amino acids. Per the germline V gene, CDR1 is MNHNS and CDR2 is SASEGT. The J segment lost 10 bases and the V segment lost 0 bases, leaving 6 bases of the junction unmatched. The CDR3 DNA sequence: TGTGCCAGCAGTGAAGCTGCGGCGGGGGGGGGCCAGTACTTC. Its translation: CASSEAAAGGGQYF.

This CDR3 is CASSLDRVGGYTF. CDR3 bases: TGTGCCAGCAGCTTGGACAGGGTGGGTGGCTACACCTTC. V usage is TRBV5-6 and J usage is TRBJ1-2; D possibly corresponds to TRBD1 (6 bases). This CDR3 contains 13 residues. V gave up 0 bases and J gave up 7 bases, with 10 bases separating them. Germline assignment: CDR1 SGHDT and CDR2 YYEEEE.